Listed below are T cell receptor beta chains from one sample, sequenced in a study of spatial heterogeneity in lung cancer. One entry per CDR3 protein, called by TCRdb with MiXCR from the 5' RACE reads. Seen here are around 110,000 distinct CDR3 sequences, 10% to 15% observed once, and the top ten hold 15% to 20%. The specimen was PBMCs, collected at follow-up. The receptors were gathered from a male donor with early-stage non-small cell lung cancer. CDR3s include the opening cysteine and the closing phenylalanine or tryptophan. Each record gives: clone size, D gene, J gene, V gene, CDR3 DNA, CDR3 protein. D genes are given only for firm matches. Part of the rows lack a size; the others show once, few, many or a class for expanded clones.

. | . | TRBJ2-5 | TRBV7-9 | TGTGCCAGCGACAAATCCGATCAAGAGACCCAGTACTTC | CASDKSDQETQYF
. | . | TRBJ1-2 | TRBV11-2 | TGTGCCAGCGCCTCAGGGACGTCAGCTGATGGCTACACCTTC | CASASGTSADGYTF
many | . | TRBJ1-5 | TRBV11-2 | TGTGCCAGCAGCTTTACCCTAGGGGGGGACCAGCCCCAGCATTTT | CASSFTLGGDQPQHF
. | . | TRBJ2-7 | TRBV10-1 | TGCGCCAGCAGTGGCCTAGGGGAGGAGGGAGTCTTTTCCTACGAGCAGTACTTC | CASSGLGEEGVFSYEQYF
. | . | TRBJ2-7 | TRBV25-1 | TGTGCCAGCAGTGACCTAAGGCTCGAGCAGTACTTC | CASSDLRLEQYF
. | . | TRBJ2-2 | TRBV20-1 | TGCAGTGCTACGATGCAGGGGGGCACCGGGGAGCTGTTTTTT | CSATMQGGTGELFF
many | . | TRBJ1-5 | TRBV5-6 | TGTGCCAGCAGCTTGAACAGACTTGGTCAGCCCCAGCATTTT | CASSLNRLGQPQHF
. | . | TRBJ2-1 | TRBV5-1 | TGCGCCAGCACAACCACTAGGAATGAGCAGTTCTTC | CASTTTRNEQFF
. | TRBD1 | TRBJ1-1 | TRBV5-1 | TGCGCCAGCAGCGATACGACAGGGGGTAACACTGAAGCTTTCTTT | CASSDTTGGNTEAFF
few | . | TRBJ1-5 | TRBV6-2/TRBV6-3 | TGTGCCAGCAGTCGGGAAGCAATGGGCAATCAGCCCCAGCATTTT | CASSREAMGNQPQHF
few | . | TRBJ2-3 | TRBV4-3 | TGCGCCAGCAGCCAAATTGGGGGAAGTGATACGCAGTATTTT | CASSQIGGSDTQYF
many | TRBD1 | TRBJ2-1 | TRBV13 | TGTGCCAGCAGCTTAGGCCCCCGGGACAGGGGGCGGAATGAGCAGTTCTTC | CASSLGPRDRGRNEQFF
many | . | TRBJ2-1 | TRBV6-2/TRBV6-3 | TGTGCCAGCAGGAAAGACAATGAGCAGTTCTTC | CASRKDNEQFF